These T cell receptor beta chains were read from a single sample in a study of blood T cells in healthy people across ages. TCRdb called the 5' RACE reads again in MiXCR, with one record for every CDR3 protein. The sample includes fewer than 900,000 distinct CDR3 sequences, roughly 41% of them seen just once. Input material: blood. These TCRs come from a woman between 55 and 75 years old in good health. The CDR3 runs from the conserved cysteine through the conserved F or W. The D gene is left open where the match is weak. Size is stated for part of the rows, as once, few or many counts, or as a class when the clone is expanded.

v_gene	abundance	j_gene	d_gene	CDR3aa	CDR3nt
TRBV7-2	many	TRBJ2-7	TRBD2	CASSPTSGSSYEQYF	TGTGCCAGCAGCCCTACTAGCGGATCTTCCTACGAGCAGTACTTC
TRBV27	NA	TRBJ2-3	TRBD2	CASSSRRLAGDTDTQYF	TGTGCCAGCAGTTCGAGACGACTAGCGGGAGACACAGATACGCAGTATTTT
TRBV4-1	NA	TRBJ2-7	NA	CASSHGVTSYEQYF	TGCGCCAGCAGCCATGGGGTTACCTCCTACGAGCAGTACTTC
TRBV7-8	NA	TRBJ1-6	NA	CASSPQMGVSYNSPLHF	TGTGCCAGCAGCCCACAAATGGGTGTCTCCTATAATTCACCCCTCCACTTT
TRBV29-1	NA	TRBJ2-1	TRBD2	CSVEGRAGEYEQFF	TGCAGCGTTGAAGGACGAGCGGGAGAGTATGAGCAGTTCTTC
TRBV29-1	NA	TRBJ1-3	NA	CSVGGGLEGNTIYF	TGCAGCGTCGGAGGAGGACTTGAAGGGAACACCATATATTTT
TRBV7-3	NA	TRBJ1-6	TRBD1	CASSPGTGMFAPLHF	TGTGCCAGCAGTCCCGGGACAGGGATGTTTGCACCCCTCCACTTT
TRBV7-9	NA	TRBJ2-5	NA	CASSLHPGTPNYGQYF	TGTGCCAGCAGCTTGCACCCCGGGACACCGAACTACGGGCAGTACTTC
TRBV20-1	many	TRBJ2-7	TRBD2	CSASPMVAGGDEQYF	TGCAGTGCTAGTCCTATGGTGGCGGGAGGGGACGAGCAGTACTTC
TRBV10-3	few	TRBJ1-2	NA	CAISDKGRSQDNYGYTF	TGTGCCATCAGTGACAAGGGACGGAGCCAGGACAACTATGGCTACACCTTC
TRBV7-2	many	TRBJ1-5	NA	CASSLYGTGDQPQHF	TGTGCCAGCAGCTTATACGGGACTGGCGATCAGCCCCAGCATTTT
TRBV6-1	once	TRBJ2-7	TRBD1	CASSEALDRYSYEQYF	TGTGCCAGCAGTGAAGCGCTGGACAGGTATTCCTACGAGCAGTACTTC
TRBV5-1	few	TRBJ2-3	TRBD2	CASSRLAESVDTQYF	TGCGCCAGCAGCCGACTAGCGGAGTCGGTAGATACGCAGTATTTT
TRBV5-1	few	TRBJ2-5	NA	CASSLAGSTDEQYF	TGCGCCAGCAGCTTGGCAGGCAGTACCGATGAGCAGTACTTC
TRBV5-1	NA	TRBJ2-5	TRBD2	CASSLVETSGAVTTQETQYF	TGCGCCAGCAGCTTGGTTGAGACTAGCGGGGCGGTTACAACCCAAGAGACCCAGTACTTC
TRBV9	few	TRBJ1-2	TRBD1	CASSVEAGGNGYTF	TGTGCCAGCAGCGTAGAAGCAGGGGGGAATGGCTACACCTTC
TRBV6-2/TRBV6-3	many	TRBJ2-7	TRBD2	CASRLVLAGYYEQYF	TGTGCCAGCAGACTCGTGCTAGCGGGTTACTACGAGCAGTACTTC
TRBV20-1	few	TRBJ1-2	NA	CSAALAGYGYTF	TGCAGTGCGGCCCTGGCGGGCTATGGCTACACCTTC
TRBV7-7	NA	TRBJ2-5	TRBD2	CASRATSGEETQYF	TGTGCCAGCAGGGCGACTAGCGGGGAAGAGACCCAGTACTTC
TRBV10-3	NA	TRBJ2-5	NA	CAIRPDSQETQYF	TGTGCCATCAGACCAGACAGCCAAGAGACCCAGTACTTC
TRBV10-3	NA	TRBJ2-1	NA	CAISESQSYNEQFF	TGTGCCATCAGTGAGTCCCAAAGCTACAATGAGCAGTTCTTC
TRBV10-2	few	TRBJ2-7	TRBD2	CASTNLGGRKSYEQYF	TGCGCCAGCACCAACTTGGGCGGGAGAAAAAGCTACGAGCAGTACTTC
TRBV12-3/TRBV12-4	few	TRBJ2-7	NA	CASSASNGGEQYF	TGTGCCAGCAGTGCGTCGAATGGGGGCGAGCAGTACTTC
TRBV12-3/TRBV12-4	few	TRBJ2-3	TRBD1	CASSPTDRGRGDTQYF	TGTGCCAGCAGCCCGACGGACAGGGGGCGGGGAGATACGCAGTATTTT
TRBV29-1	many	TRBJ2-3	NA	CSVVQDTQYF	TGCAGCGTTGTTCAGGATACGCAGTATTTT
TRBV18	NA	TRBJ1-6	NA	CASSPQGKVNSPLHF	TGTGCCAGCTCACCTCAGGGGAAGGTGAATTCACCCCTCCACTTT
TRBV3-1	NA	TRBJ2-2	NA	CASSRLPNTGELFF	TGTGCCAGCAGCCGCTTACCGAACACCGGGGAGCTGTTTTTT
TRBV5-1	NA	TRBJ2-5	NA	CASSSGERQETQYF	TGCGCCAGCAGCTCGGGAGAGAGGCAAGAGACCCAGTACTTC
TRBV7-2	many	TRBJ1-6	TRBD1	CASSLRAGGVGSPLHF	TGTGCCAGCAGCTTAAGGGCAGGGGGCGTGGGTTCACCCCTCCACTTT
TRBV3-1	once	TRBJ2-1	TRBD2	CASSQARELYNEQFF	TGTGCCAGCAGCCAAGCGCGGGAGCTTTACAATGAGCAGTTCTTC
TRBV4-2	many	TRBJ1-5	NA	CASSQDPGGGQPQHF	TGTGCCAGCAGCCAAGATCCGGGGGGAGGCCAGCCCCAGCATTTT
TRBV24-1	few	TRBJ2-3	TRBD2	CATSDARAGAQYF	TGTGCCACCAGTGACGCCAGAGCGGGGGCGCAGTATTTT
TRBV7-9	few	TRBJ1-4	TRBD1	CASSLPRQGPNEKLFF	TGTGCCAGCAGCTTACCTAGACAGGGGCCAAATGAAAAACTGTTTTTT
TRBV12-3/TRBV12-4	NA	TRBJ2-4	TRBD2	CASSSGTSGGADKNIQYF	TGTGCCAGCAGCTCCGGGACTAGCGGGGGGGCCGACAAAAACATTCAGTACTTC
TRBV5-1	NA	TRBJ1-1	NA	CASTHRGTNTEAFF	TGCGCCAGCACGCATCGCGGGACGAACACTGAAGCTTTCTTT
TRBV4-2	few	TRBJ2-4	NA	CASSQPQGGGGSKNIQYF	TGTGCCAGCAGCCAGCCCCAGGGGGGTGGGGGGTCCAAAAACATTCAGTACTTC
TRBV20-1	NA	TRBJ2-1	TRBD2	CSAAGLADYNEQFF	TGCAGTGCGGCCGGACTAGCGGATTACAATGAGCAGTTCTTC
TRBV4-1	once	TRBJ2-5	NA	CAGSPQDPGTVKETQYF	TGCGCCGGCAGCCCCCAAGACCCCGGGACGGTAAAGGAGACCCAGTACTTC
TRBV27	NA	TRBJ2-7	TRBD1	CASRAGTGNYEQYF	TGTGCCAGCAGGGCCGGGACAGGGAACTACGAGCAGTACTTC
TRBV20-1	NA	TRBJ1-2	TRBD1	CSASYRGLDGYTF	TGCAGTGCTAGTTACAGGGGGCTTGATGGCTACACCTTC
TRBV9	NA	TRBJ2-7	NA	CASSSKSGGTYEQYF	TGTGCCAGCAGTTCCAAGAGTGGGGGCACCTACGAGCAGTACTTC
TRBV10-3	NA	TRBJ2-3	NA	CAISASTTLGTDTQYF	TGTGCCATCAGTGCCAGTACTACTCTGGGCACAGATACGCAGTATTTT
TRBV20-1	NA	TRBJ2-1	NA	CSTRDSGTLRYSEQFF	TGCAGTACTAGAGACTCCGGGACCCTACGCTACAGTGAGCAGTTCTTC
TRBV7-2	NA	TRBJ1-4	TRBD1	CVSSLVGNGQALNEKLFF	TGTGTCAGCAGCTTAGTCGGGAATGGACAGGCCCTCAATGAAAAACTGTTTTTT
TRBV29-1	NA	TRBJ1-5	NA	CSVEDSGGQPQHF	TGCAGCGTTGAAGATAGTGGCGGTCAGCCCCAGCATTTT
TRBV6-2/TRBV6-3	NA	TRBJ2-1	TRBD2	CASRLAGVVSGSYNEQFF	TGTGCCAGCAGACTAGCGGGGGTCGTCTCGGGCTCCTACAATGAGCAGTTCTTC
TRBV12-3/TRBV12-4	few	TRBJ2-3	NA	CASSFWTDTQYF	TGTGCCAGCAGTTTCTGGACAGATACGCAGTATTTT
TRBV25-1	NA	TRBJ1-2	TRBD1	CASSEYGDRINYGYTF	TGTGCCAGCAGTGAATATGGGGACAGGATTAACTATGGCTACACCTTC
TRBV11-2	many	TRBJ2-6	NA	CASRPLGGRTGANVLTF	TGTGCCAGCAGGCCGCTCGGGGGCAGGACTGGGGCCAACGTCCTGACTTTC